This T cell receptor (beta chain) is drawn from a study of human T cells and chemical hapten exposure. Study-wide results and caveats: With regard to DPC sensitization, TCRs above 1 in 1000 frequency did not change. Expanded TCR sets contained significantly more large CDR3 similarity clusters than controls.

The germline V and J ends were trimmed by 4 bases and 2 bases, with 12 bases remaining between them. The CDR3 totals 15 residues. The germline V gene has CDR1 LGHNA and CDR2 YNFKEQ. TCRdb processed the RACE reads anew with MiXCR; each CDR3 protein has one entry. Of about 300,000 distinct CDR3 sequences detected, 4.5% to 7% appear once; the ten largest clones hold less than 9%. Time point defined: pre-sensitization, week 0. Treatment defined: therapeutic diphenylcyclopropenone sensitization with weekly scalp DPC. This clonotype occurred many times. What it binds is not known. The input for sequencing was whole blood, taken in connection with sensitization to the hapten diphenylcyclopropenone (DPC). This receptor was obtained from a woman aged 18-29 years with alopecia areata. Some clones in this sample may be carry-over from other donors' samples. The chain recombines TRBV4-2 with TRBJ1-5; no definite D call. CDR3 coding DNA: TGTGCCAGCAGCCGAACACTCGACGGCAATCAGCCCCAGCATTTT. The encoded protein is CASSRTLDGNQPQHF.